This TCR beta chain was found in a study of graft-versus-host responses after intestinal transplantation. The CDR3 extends over 15 amino acids. Germline CDR1 reads SEHNR; CDR2 reads FQNEAQ (reference sequence). V lost 2 bases, J lost 3 bases, and 12 bases lay in between. Generated by immunoSEQ multiplex PCR, the TCRdb table keeps only in-frame clones and is missing some. The sample records tens of thousands of clones, roughly 91% being singletons. As to this clone: Antigen unknown.

General observations from the study: Allograft graft-versus-host to host-versus-graft clonal ratios ran high in patients with graft-donor T cell macrochimerism. In recipient marrow, GvH clones were found, and some appeared first in ileum or blood.

The clonotype was recovered from a human donor who received an intestinal transplant. The V and J genes are TRBV7-9 and TRBJ2-3; perhaps TRBD2 as D (5 bases). Sequenced material: unstimulated CD8+ T cells sorted from spleen or lymph node cells, taken before intestinal transplant. The DNA for the CDR3 is TGTGCCAGCAGCTTATCAACGGGAACAACAGATACGCAGTATTTT. Translation: CASSLSTGTTDTQYF.